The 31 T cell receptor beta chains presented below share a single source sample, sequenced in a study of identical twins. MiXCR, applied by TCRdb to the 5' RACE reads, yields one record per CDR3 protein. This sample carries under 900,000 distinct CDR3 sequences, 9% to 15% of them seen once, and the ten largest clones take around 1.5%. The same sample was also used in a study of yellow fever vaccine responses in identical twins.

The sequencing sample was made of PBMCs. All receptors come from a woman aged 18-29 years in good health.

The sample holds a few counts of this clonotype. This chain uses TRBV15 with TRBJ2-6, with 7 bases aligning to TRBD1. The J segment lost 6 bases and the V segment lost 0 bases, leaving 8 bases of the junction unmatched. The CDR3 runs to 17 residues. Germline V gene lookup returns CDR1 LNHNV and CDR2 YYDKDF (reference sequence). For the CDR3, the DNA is TGTGCCACCAGCAGAGATCTAGTGACAGGGTCGGCCAACGTCCTGACTTTC. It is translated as CATSRDLVTGSANVLTF.

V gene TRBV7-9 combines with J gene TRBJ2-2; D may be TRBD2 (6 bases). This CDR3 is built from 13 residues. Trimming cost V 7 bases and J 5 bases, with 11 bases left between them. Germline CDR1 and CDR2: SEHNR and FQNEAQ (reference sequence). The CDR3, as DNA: TGTGCCAGCACCTCGGGGGATACCGGGGAGCTGTTTTTT. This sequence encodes CASTSGDTGELFF.

The CDR3 is CASSLSGTVGVWSTDTQYF. The CDR3 DNA reads as TGTGCCAGCAGTTTATCCGGGACAGTTGGGGTGTGGAGCACAGATACGCAGTATTTT. The chain is built from TRBV27 and TRBJ2-3; 7 nucleotides line up with TRBD1. The junction had 12 bases not matched to a gene; V was cut back by 0 bases and J by 0 bases. Germline V gene lookup returns CDR1 MNHEY and CDR2 SMNVEV (reference sequence). The CDR3 covers 19 residues.

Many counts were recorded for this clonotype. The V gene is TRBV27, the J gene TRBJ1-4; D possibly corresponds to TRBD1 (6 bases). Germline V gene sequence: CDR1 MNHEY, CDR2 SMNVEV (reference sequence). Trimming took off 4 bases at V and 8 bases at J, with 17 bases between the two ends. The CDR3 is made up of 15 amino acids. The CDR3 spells CASSSAQRGGEKLFF. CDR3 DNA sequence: TGTGCCAGCAGTTCGGCACAAAGGGGGGGCGAAAAACTGTTTTTT.

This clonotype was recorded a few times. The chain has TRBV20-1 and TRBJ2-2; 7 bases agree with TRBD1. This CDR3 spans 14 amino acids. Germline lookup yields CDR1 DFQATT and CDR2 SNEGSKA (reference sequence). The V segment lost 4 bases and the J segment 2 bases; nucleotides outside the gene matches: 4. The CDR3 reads CSAKGTENTGELFF. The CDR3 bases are TGCAGTGCTAAAGGGACAGAAAACACCGGGGAGCTGTTTTTT.

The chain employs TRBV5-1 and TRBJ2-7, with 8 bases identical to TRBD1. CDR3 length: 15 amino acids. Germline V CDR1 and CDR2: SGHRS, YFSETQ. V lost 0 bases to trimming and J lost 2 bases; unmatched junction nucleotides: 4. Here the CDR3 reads CASSLETGGTYEQYF. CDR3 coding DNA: TGCGCCAGCAGCTTGGAAACAGGGGGAACCTACGAGCAGTACTTC. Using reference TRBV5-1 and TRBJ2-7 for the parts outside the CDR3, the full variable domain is KAGVTQTPRYLIKTRGQQVTLSCSPISGHRSVSWYQQTPGQGLQFLFEYFSETQRNKGNFPGRFSGRQFSNSRSEMNVSTLELGDSALYLCASSLETGGTYEQYFGPGTRLTVT.

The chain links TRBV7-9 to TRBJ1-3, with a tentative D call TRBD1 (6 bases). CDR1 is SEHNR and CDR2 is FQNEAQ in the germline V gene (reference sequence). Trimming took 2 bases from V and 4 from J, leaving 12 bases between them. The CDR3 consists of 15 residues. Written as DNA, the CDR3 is TGTGCCAGCAGCTTACCCACAGGGTCCGGAAACACCATATATTTT. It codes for CASSLPTGSGNTIYF.

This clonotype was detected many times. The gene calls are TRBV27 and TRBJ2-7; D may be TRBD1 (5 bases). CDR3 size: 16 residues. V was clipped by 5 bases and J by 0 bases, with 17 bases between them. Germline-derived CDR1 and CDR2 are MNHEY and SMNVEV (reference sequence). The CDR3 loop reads CASSSPVTAVSYEQYF. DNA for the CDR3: TGTGCCAGCAGTAGTCCGGTGACAGCTGTCTCCTACGAGCAGTACTTC.

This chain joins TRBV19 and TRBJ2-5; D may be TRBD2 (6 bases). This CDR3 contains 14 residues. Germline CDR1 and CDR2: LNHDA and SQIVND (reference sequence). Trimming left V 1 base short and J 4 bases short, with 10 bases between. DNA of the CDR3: TGTGCCAGTAGTATAGTCCAGGGAGGAGAGACCCAGTACTTC. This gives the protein CASSIVQGGETQYF.

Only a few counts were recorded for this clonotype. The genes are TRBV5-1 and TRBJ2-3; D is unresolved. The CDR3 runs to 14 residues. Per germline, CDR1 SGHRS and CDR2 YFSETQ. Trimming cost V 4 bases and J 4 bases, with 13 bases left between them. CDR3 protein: CASSRKGSADTQYF. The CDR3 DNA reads TGCGCCAGCAGCCGTAAGGGTAGTGCAGATACGCAGTATTTT.

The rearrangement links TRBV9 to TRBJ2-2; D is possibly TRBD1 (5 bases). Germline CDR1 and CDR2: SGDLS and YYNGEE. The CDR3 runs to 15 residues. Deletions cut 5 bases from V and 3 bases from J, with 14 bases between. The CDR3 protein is CASSQPDSYTGELFF. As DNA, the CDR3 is TGTGCCAGCAGTCAACCCGACAGCTACACCGGGGAGCTGTTTTTT.

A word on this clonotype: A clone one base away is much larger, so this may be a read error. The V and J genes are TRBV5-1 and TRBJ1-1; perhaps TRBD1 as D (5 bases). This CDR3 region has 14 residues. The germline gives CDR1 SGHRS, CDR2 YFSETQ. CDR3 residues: CSSSLAGRETEAFF. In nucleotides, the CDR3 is TGCTCCAGCAGCTTGGCAGGGAGGGAGACTGAAGCTTTCTTT.

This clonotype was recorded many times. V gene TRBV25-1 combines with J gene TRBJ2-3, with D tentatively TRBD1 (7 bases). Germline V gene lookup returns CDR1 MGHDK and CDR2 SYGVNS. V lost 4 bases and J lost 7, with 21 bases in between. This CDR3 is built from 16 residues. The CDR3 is CASSAEQGGLRNTQYF. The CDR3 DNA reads TGTGCCAGCAGTGCGGAGCAGGGGGGCCTAAGAAATACGCAGTATTTT. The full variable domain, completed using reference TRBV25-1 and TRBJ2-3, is EADIYQTPRYLVIGTGKKITLECSQTMGHDKMYWYQQDPGMELHLIHYSYGVNSTEKGDLSSESTVSRIRTEHFPLTLESARPSHTSQYLCASSAEQGGLRNTQYFGPGTRLTVL.

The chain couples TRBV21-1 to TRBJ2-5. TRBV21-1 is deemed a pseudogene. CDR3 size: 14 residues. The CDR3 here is CASSKALCRETQYF. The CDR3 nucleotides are TGTGCCAGCAGCAAAGCGCTTTGCCGAGAGACCCAGTACTTC.

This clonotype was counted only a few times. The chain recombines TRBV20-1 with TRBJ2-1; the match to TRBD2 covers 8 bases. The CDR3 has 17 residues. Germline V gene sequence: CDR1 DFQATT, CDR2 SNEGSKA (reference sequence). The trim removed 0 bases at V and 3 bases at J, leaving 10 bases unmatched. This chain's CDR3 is CSARDLRVLAVYNEQFF. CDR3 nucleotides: TGCAGTGCTAGAGATCTGCGAGTACTAGCGGTCTACAATGAGCAGTTCTTC.

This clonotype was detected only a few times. CDR3 amino acids: CATSRDFGGTYNEQFF. The DNA for the CDR3 is TGTGCCACCAGCAGAGATTTTGGGGGAACCTACAATGAGCAGTTCTTC. V usage is TRBV15 and J usage is TRBJ2-1; D is possibly TRBD1 or TRBD2 (5 bases each). The CDR3 has 16 residues. Looked up from germline, CDR1 is LNHNV and CDR2 is YYDKDF (reference sequence). The ends were cut back, 0 bases at V and 2 bases at J, with 11 bases in the middle.

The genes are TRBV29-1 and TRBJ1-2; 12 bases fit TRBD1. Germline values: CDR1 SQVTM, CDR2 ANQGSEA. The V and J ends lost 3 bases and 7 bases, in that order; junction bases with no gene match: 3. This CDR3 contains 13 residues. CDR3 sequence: CSVDRDRGPGYTF. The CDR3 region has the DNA TGCAGCGTTGACAGGGACAGGGGGCCTGGCTACACCTTC.

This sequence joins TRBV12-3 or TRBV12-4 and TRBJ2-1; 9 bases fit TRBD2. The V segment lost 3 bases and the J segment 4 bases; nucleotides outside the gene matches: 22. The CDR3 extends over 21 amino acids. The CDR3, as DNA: TGTGCCAGCAGTTTGGGGCGTTGGGGTAGCGGGGGACTCCCGGGTTACAATGAGCAGTTCTTC. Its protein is CASSLGRWGSGGLPGYNEQFF.

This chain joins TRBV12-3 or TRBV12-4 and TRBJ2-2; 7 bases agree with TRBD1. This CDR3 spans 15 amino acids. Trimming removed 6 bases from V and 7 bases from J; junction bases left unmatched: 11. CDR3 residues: CASSPPTGVGGELFF. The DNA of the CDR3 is TGTGCCAGCAGCCCCCCTACAGGGGTGGGCGGGGAGCTGTTTTTT.

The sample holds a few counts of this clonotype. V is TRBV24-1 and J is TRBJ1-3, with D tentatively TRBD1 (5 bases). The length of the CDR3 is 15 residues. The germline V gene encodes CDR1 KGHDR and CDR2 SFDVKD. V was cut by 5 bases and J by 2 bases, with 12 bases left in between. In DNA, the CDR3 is TGTGCCACCAGTGCCGCCGGGACTGCTGGAAACACCATATATTTT. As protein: CATSAAGTAGNTIYF.

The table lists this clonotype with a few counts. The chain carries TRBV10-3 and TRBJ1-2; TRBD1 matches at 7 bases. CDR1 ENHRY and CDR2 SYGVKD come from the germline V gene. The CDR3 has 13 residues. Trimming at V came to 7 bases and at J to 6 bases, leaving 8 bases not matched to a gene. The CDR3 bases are TGTGCCATCACCAGACAGGGTCTTGATGGCTACACCTTC. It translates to CAITRQGLDGYTF.

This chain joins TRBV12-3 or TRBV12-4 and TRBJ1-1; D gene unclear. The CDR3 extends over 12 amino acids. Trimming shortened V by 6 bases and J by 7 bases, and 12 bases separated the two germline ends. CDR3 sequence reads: CASSWHTLEAFF. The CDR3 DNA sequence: TGTGCCAGCAGCTGGCATACCCTTGAAGCTTTCTTT.

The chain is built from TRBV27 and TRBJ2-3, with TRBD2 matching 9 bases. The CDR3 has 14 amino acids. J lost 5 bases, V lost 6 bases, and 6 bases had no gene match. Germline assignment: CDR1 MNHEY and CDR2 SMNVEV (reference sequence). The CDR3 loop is CASRRSGSRDTQYF. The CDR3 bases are TGTGCCAGCAGGCGTAGCGGGAGTCGAGATACGCAGTATTTT.

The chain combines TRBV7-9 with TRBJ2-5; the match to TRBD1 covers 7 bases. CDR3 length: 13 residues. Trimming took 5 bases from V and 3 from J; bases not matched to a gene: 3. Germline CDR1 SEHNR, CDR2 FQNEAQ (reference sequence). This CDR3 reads CASSDRDEETQYF. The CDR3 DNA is TGTGCCAGCAGCGACAGGGATGAAGAGACCCAGTACTTC.

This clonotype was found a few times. This chain's CDR3 is CASSPGPGMSGNTIYF. The CDR3 DNA sequence: TGTGCCAGCAGCCCCGGCCCGGGGATGTCTGGAAACACCATATATTTT. V and J are TRBV5-6 and TRBJ1-3; D unclear. CDR1 SGHDT and CDR2 YYEEEE come from the germline V gene. Trimming pared 4 bases from V and 1 base from J, leaving 15 bases between. CDR3 length equals 16 residues.

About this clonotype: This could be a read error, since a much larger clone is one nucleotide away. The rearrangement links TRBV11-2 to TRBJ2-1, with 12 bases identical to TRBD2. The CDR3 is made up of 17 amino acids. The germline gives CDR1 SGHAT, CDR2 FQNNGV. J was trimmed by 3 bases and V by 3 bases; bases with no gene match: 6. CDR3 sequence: CASSLELAGGDYNEQFF. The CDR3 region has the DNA TGTGCCAGCAGCTTGGAACTAGCGGGGGGCGACTACAATGAGCAGTTCTTC.

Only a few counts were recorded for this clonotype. The CDR3 sequence is CASSQTSGRKNEQFF. In nucleotides, the CDR3 is TGTGCCAGCAGTCAGACTAGCGGGAGAAAGAATGAGCAGTTCTTC. This sequence joins TRBV7-9 and TRBJ2-1; 12 bases match TRBD2. Germline V gene data show CDR1 as SEHNR and CDR2 as FQNEAQ (reference sequence). After removal of 6 bases from V and 7 bases from J, the junction contained 7 bases not matched to a gene. The CDR3 has 15 amino acids. Full variable domain (missing parts from reference TRBV7-9 and TRBJ2-1): DTGVSQNPRHKITKRGQNVTFRCDPISEHNRLYWYRQTLGQGPEFLTYFQNEAQLEKSRLLSDRFSAERPKGSFSTLEIQRTEQGDSAMYLCASSQTSGRKNEQFFGPGTRLTVL.

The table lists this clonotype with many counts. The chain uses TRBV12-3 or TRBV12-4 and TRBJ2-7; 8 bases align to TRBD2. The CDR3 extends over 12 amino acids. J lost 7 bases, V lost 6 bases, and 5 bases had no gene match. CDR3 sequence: CASRSSGAEQYF. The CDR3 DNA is TGTGCCAGCAGGAGTAGCGGGGCGGAGCAGTACTTC.

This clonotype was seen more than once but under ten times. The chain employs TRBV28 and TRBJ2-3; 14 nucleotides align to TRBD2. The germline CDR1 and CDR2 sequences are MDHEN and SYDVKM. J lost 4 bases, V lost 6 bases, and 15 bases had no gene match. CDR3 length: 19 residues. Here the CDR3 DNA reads TGTGCCAGCAGCTCCGGGACTAGCGGGAGTTGGGGGGTCGCAGATACGCAGTATTTT. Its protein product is CASSSGTSGSWGVADTQYF.

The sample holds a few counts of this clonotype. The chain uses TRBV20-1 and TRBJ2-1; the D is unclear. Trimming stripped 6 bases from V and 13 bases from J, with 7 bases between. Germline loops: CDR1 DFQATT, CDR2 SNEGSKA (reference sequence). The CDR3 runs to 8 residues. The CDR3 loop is CSAGNQFF. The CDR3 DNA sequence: TGCAGTGCCGGAAATCAGTTCTTC.

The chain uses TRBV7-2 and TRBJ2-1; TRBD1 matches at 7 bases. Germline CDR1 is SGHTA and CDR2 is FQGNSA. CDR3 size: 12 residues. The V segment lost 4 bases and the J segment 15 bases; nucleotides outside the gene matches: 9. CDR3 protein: CASSSAGTAWFF. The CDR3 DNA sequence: TGTGCCAGCAGCTCCGCCGGGACAGCCTGGTTCTTC.